The source of this T cell receptor beta chain is a study of cytomegalovirus exposure and HLA in healthy donors. V was pared by 2 bases and J by 6 bases, with 4 bases of the junction left unmatched. The CDR3 consists of 14 residues. CDR1 and CDR2 from the germline V gene are LGHNA and YNFKEQ. It was with 60 Vbeta and 13 Jbeta primers that the PCR ran. TCRdb keeps only in-frame clones here, not all; method: immunoSEQ multiplex PCR. The sample holds some 150,000 clones; 82% are singletons and the top ten take around 7.8%. This sequence originates from a woman aged 50 to 60 in good health and CMV-seropositive. Sequencing input: PBMCs. This chain connects TRBV4-2 to TRBJ2-7; the match to TRBD1 covers 10 bases. The CDR3 reads CASSQLGTGAEQYF. The CDR3 nucleotides are TGTGCCAGCAGCCAACTCGGGACAGGGGCCGAGCAGTACTTC.